This T cell receptor beta chain emerged from a study of technical replicates of blood from several donors. V was shortened by 4 bases and J by 6 bases, with 12 bases between the two germline ends. In germline, CDR1 is SNHLY, CDR2 FYNNEI. This CDR3 is built from 13 residues. Some clones are missing from TCRdb's copy, which holds only in-frame ones; the method was immunoSEQ multiplex PCR. The data hold roughly 87,000 clones, with roughly 94% observed a single time. The chain has TRBV2 and TRBJ1-2; TRBD1 might be the D (6 bases). Sample: T cells isolated from PBMCs. The sequence came from a human donor in good health. CDR3 in amino acids: CASSARGQHGYTF. DNA for the CDR3: TGTGCCAGCAGTGCCCGTGGACAGCATGGCTACACCTTC.